Detailed here is one T cell receptor (beta chain). Which antigen it targets is not known. No base quality values were provided; no much bigger clone lies one nucleotide off. CDR1 SGHTA and CDR2 FQGNSA are derived from the germline V gene. Trimming costs V 3 bases and J 11 bases, and their ends lie 19 bases apart. The CDR3 has 14 amino acids, counting the end cysteine and phenylalanine. Only the CDR3 part of the read is kept: 42 bases, read in frame from the first base. The entry originates in a study of blood T cells in healthy people across ages (dated by TCRdb to 2015 to 2017). Regarding the complete study: In model experiments, template switching captured roughly one uniquely barcoded TCR beta cDNA molecule for every two T cells. To avoid experimental bias, donors of different ages were randomly spread across the sequencing lanes. The donors were split into four age groups: young (average roughly 15 years), middle-aged (around 40), aged (around 67) and long-lived (approximately 89). To track age-related changes in TCR beta repertoire diversity, the study relied on deep sequencing normalized with unique cDNA molecular identifiers. Using the same blood draw, the study looked at two additional independent replicas of 1 million unique cDNA reads for two donors, one aged 18 to 29 and the other aged 80 or older.

The roughly 39 donors, aged about 6 to 95 years, were systemically healthy Caucasian individuals from Russia. Each donor gave around 9.9 milliliters of peripheral blood, collected into EDTA-treated Vacutainer tubes. PBMCs were isolated by Ficoll-Paque density-gradient centrifugation, with at least 7 million obtained per sample. Total RNA, at least 6 micrograms per sample, was extracted from PBMCs with Trizol reagent. The percentages of naive CD45RAhigh/CD27high T cells were determined by flow cytometry on a PBMC aliquot from every donor. Receptors were amplified or captured by 5' RACE. Sequenced using an Illumina HiSeq 2500. A second PCR of roughly 7 to 11 cycles was performed with a sample-barcoded 5' primer and a J-beta primer mix. A unique molecular identifier was introduced onto each TCR beta cDNA molecule by a template-switch 5' adaptor carrying 12 random nucleotides. At least 2.5 million CDR3-containing paired-end reads were obtained from each sample. The Mint cDNA synthesis kit, primed by a TRBC-specific oligonucleotide, was used to synthesize first-strand cDNA from all RNA. Following uracil-DNA glycosylase treatment, all cDNA underwent a first 18-cycle PCR with the universal primers M1SS and BC2_uni_R. As for how the authors treated the data: For normalization, 1 million high-quality reads were randomly selected from each sample, with every read carrying a distinct molecular identifier. Reads with shared molecular identifiers were discarded instead of being binned into consensus sequences. MiTCR, set to a Q25 quality threshold and the strictest error-elimination algorithm, was used for CDR3 identification, clonotype clustering and error correction. Lower-bound total TCR beta diversity was estimated with a nonparametric unseen species model using Euler transformation. In TCRdb, the public reads were trimmed at Q25 with fastp and aligned with MiXCR, with productive beta chains retained. One record per CDR3 amino acid sequence lists the most common genes and DNA. The V and J calls and clone size come from TCRdb's table, not from the authors' own analysis. The sample table contains 1.5 million to 2 million distinct CDR3 sequences; only one count was recorded for around 35% of them. About 11% of the sample rests with the top ten.

General study outcomes and caveats: Estimates of total diversity from one million sequenced T cells were regarded as lower bounds and underestimates. Compared with the aged group, more naive CD4+ T cells, fewer expanded clones and increased TCR diversity were shown by the long-lived group, suggesting age selection. Since profiling was done on bulk unsorted PBMCs, naive and antigen-experienced compartments could not be conclusively compared. The CMV infection status of donors was not known, potentially confounding age-related changes in expanded clonotypes. There was a strong correlation between observed TCR beta diversity and the percentage of naive T cells measured by flow cytometry. As age increased, observed TCR beta diversity per million T cells dropped in a roughly linear way, and a significant reduction was already evident by age 40.

The clonotype comes from a woman in her twenties or thirties in good health. The chain uses TRBV7-2 and TRBJ2-5, with the D gene uncertain. What was sequenced was blood. CDR3 protein: CASSFDPGVYEQYF. At the DNA level, the sequence is TGTGCCAGCAGCTTCGATCCTGGGGTCTATGAGCAGTACTTC. Here the CDR3 is joined to the reference TRBV7-2 and TRBJ2-5 genes, and the full variable domain is: GAGVSQSPSNKVTEKGKDVELRCDPISGHTALYWYRQSLGQGLEFLIYFQGNSAPDKSGLPSDRFSAERTGGSVSTLTIQRTQQEDSAVYLCASSFDPGVYEQYFGPGTRLLVL.